This TCR beta chain is drawn from a study of T cells after yellow fever vaccination. Study-level information: Fractions with few cells were prepared using SMART-Seq v4 Ultra Low Input.

Study outcomes and limitations: Re-detected after boosting: most primary clones, 96% of CD4 and over 80% of CD8.

In making TCR cDNA, 5'RACE template switching added a universal primer site and UMIs to it. TCRdb passed the 5' RACE reads through MiXCR, listing each CDR3 protein once. In the table there are hundreds of thousands of distinct CDR3 sequences, about 13% of which are singletons. To note about this clonotype: Its specificity is unknown.

Germline V CDR1 and CDR2: DFQATT, SNEGSKA (reference sequence). This CDR3 region has 12 residues. Trimming removed 4 bases at V and 0 bases at J, with 7 bases between. This rearrangement joins TRBV20-1 to TRBJ2-7, with no clear D. The origin of this receptor is a man aged 25-45 years who received the YFV17D yellow fever vaccine. The sample was PBMCs, taken on the day of the yellow fever booster vaccination. The CDR3 nucleotides are TGCAGTGCTACCCGAAGCTCCTACGAGCAGTACTTC. It translates to CSATRSSYEQYF.